One and the same sample provided the 14 T cell receptor beta chains below, sequenced in a study of breast tumors, draining lymph nodes, adjacent tissues. TCRdb reanalysed the multiplex PCR reads using MiXCR and keeps one entry per CDR3 protein. The data hold more than 10,000 distinct CDR3 sequences, with 53% observed a single time. Sequencing was carried out using breast tumor tissue. Source of these receptors: a female donor with breast cancer. Some clones in this sample may be carry-over from other donors' samples.

The chain is built from TRBV10-3 and TRBJ2-6, with D perhaps TRBD1 (5 bases). V lost 11 bases and J lost 0, with 11 bases in between. The V gene's germline CDR1 is ENHRY and CDR2 SYGVKD. This CDR3 has 14 amino acids. The CDR3 region has the DNA TGTGCCTCAAGGGGTACCTCTGGGGCCAACGTCCTGACTTTC. Protein product: CASRGTSGANVLTF.

The sample holds a few counts of this clonotype. One junction end disagrees with the germline gene, perhaps due to a read error. The chain recombines TRBV7-3 with TRBJ2-5; D is possibly TRBD2 (6 bases). The CDR3 runs to 15 residues. Germline CDR1 SGHTA, CDR2 FQGTGA. The CDR3 spells CASSLTAGRRETQHF. In DNA form, the CDR3 reads TGTGCCAGCAGCTTAACGGCGGGACGCAGGGAGACCCAGCACTTC.

This clonotype was recorded at least ten times. V usage is TRBV7-9 and J usage is TRBJ1-4; D is uncertain. Germline loops: CDR1 SEHNR, CDR2 FQNEAQ (reference sequence). V lost 1 base and J lost 1, with 4 bases in between. The CDR3 is 14 amino acids. The CDR3 sequence: CASSLVGTNEKLFF. DNA for the CDR3: TGTGCCAGCAGCTTAGTTGGAACTAATGAAAAACTGTTTTTT.

This chain connects TRBV30 to TRBJ1-4, with D perhaps matching TRBD1 (6 bases). In germline, CDR1 is GTSNPN, CDR2 SVGIG (reference sequence). The CDR3 is 12 residues long. Trimming took off 1 base at V and 7 bases at J, with 7 bases between the two ends. The CDR3 reads CAWSDRVEKLFF. CDR3 sequence (DNA): TGTGCCTGGAGTGACAGGGTTGAAAAACTGTTTTTT.

The rearrangement uses TRBV7-3 and TRBJ1-3; D unresolved. Germline lookup yields CDR1 SGHTA and CDR2 FQGTGA. Trimming cost V 2 bases and J 4 bases, with 6 bases left between them. The CDR3 is 13 residues long. The CDR3 coding sequence is TGTGCCAGCAGCTTAGACATGGGAAACACCATATATTTT. This encodes CASSLDMGNTIYF.

This clonotype is medium-sized within its sample. This chain connects TRBV6-5 to TRBJ1-5, with unresolved D. Germline V gene data show CDR1 as MNHEY and CDR2 as SVGAGI. This CDR3 spans 12 amino acids. The V and J ends lost 7 bases and 6 bases respectively, with 10 bases between them. The CDR3 loop reads CASTTGTQPQHF. As DNA, the CDR3 is TGTGCCAGCACGACGGGCACTCAGCCCCAGCATTTT.

This clonotype is medium-sized within its sample. The V and J genes are TRBV12-3 or TRBV12-4 and TRBJ1-4; 8 bases line up with TRBD1. This CDR3 is 20 amino acids long. The V and J ends lost 5 bases and 1 base, in that order; junction bases with no gene match: 18. CDR3 coding DNA: TGTGCCAGCAGTCACACACCGACAGGGGTGGAGTTAATAACTAATGAAAAACTGTTTTTT. It specifies CASSHTPTGVELITNEKLFF.

The chain links TRBV19 to TRBJ1-3; 8 nucleotides match TRBD1. This CDR3 region has 17 residues. J gave up 0 bases and V 5 bases, and 9 bases lay outside the gene matches. CDR1 is LNHDA, CDR2 SQIVND, per germline (reference sequence). The CDR3 loop reads CASSVPGQADSGNTIYF. In DNA, the CDR3 is TGTGCCAGTAGTGTACCGGGACAGGCCGACTCTGGAAACACCATATATTTT.

The chain links TRBV20-1 to TRBJ2-7, with TRBD2 matching over 12 bases. The CDR3 contains 17 residues. The V and J ends lost 0 bases and 2 bases, in that order; junction bases with no gene match: 8. Per germline, CDR1 DFQATT and CDR2 SNEGSKA (reference sequence). The CDR3 DNA reads TGCAGTGCTAGAGACTGGACTAGCGGGACCCACCCCTACGAGCAGTACTTC. The encoded protein is CSARDWTSGTHPYEQYF.

This sequence joins TRBV7-9 and TRBJ2-1; 9 bases are shared with TRBD1. From germline, CDR1 is SEHNR and CDR2 FQNEAQ (reference sequence). This CDR3 comprises 17 residues. V was pared by 1 base and J by 0 bases, with 4 bases of the junction left unmatched. The CDR3 spells CASSLVGDRDSYNEQFF. The CDR3 DNA is TGTGCCAGCAGCTTAGTAGGGGACAGGGACTCCTACAATGAGCAGTTCTTC.

This chain joins TRBV9 and TRBJ2-1; 14 nucleotides line up with TRBD2. This CDR3 comprises 18 residues. Losses at the gene ends were 3 bases for V and 0 bases for J; bases not matched to a gene: 5. Germline CDR1 reads SGDLS; CDR2 reads YYNGEE. The chain's CDR3 is CASSGGTSGGSSYNEQFF. The CDR3 nucleotides are TGTGCCAGCAGCGGAGGGACTAGCGGGGGAAGCTCCTACAATGAGCAGTTCTTC.

The chain carries TRBV20-1 and TRBJ2-1, with TRBD2 matching over 8 bases. Germline V lookup: CDR1 DFQATT, CDR2 SNEGSKA (reference sequence). The V segment lost 6 bases and the J segment 0 bases; nucleotides outside the gene matches: 13. There are 17 residues in the CDR3. In DNA, the CDR3 is TGCAGTGCAAGGACTAGCTCGGGTGTCGGCTCCTACAATGAGCAGTTCTTC. Translating it yields CSARTSSGVGSYNEQFF.

This clonotype turned up a few times. The chain recombines TRBV6-1 with TRBJ2-5; TRBD2 matches at 10 bases. The CDR3 has 18 amino acids. Per the germline V gene, CDR1 is MNHNS and CDR2 is SASEGT. Trimming cost V 2 bases and J 2 bases; bases outside gene matches: 11. CDR3: CASSEYGASGSAQETQYF. DNA of the CDR3: TGTGCCAGCAGTGAATATGGGGCTAGCGGGAGCGCGCAAGAGACCCAGTACTTC.

This clonotype was detected only a few times. The V gene is TRBV12-3 or TRBV12-4, the J gene TRBJ2-3; 13 bases line up with TRBD2. CDR3 length equals 16 residues. Trimming removed 5 bases from V and 5 bases from J; junction bases left unmatched: 7. The CDR3 DNA sequence: TGTGCCAGCAGTACCGGACTAGCGGGAGTCGAAGATACGCAGTATTTT. Residues: CASSTGLAGVEDTQYF.